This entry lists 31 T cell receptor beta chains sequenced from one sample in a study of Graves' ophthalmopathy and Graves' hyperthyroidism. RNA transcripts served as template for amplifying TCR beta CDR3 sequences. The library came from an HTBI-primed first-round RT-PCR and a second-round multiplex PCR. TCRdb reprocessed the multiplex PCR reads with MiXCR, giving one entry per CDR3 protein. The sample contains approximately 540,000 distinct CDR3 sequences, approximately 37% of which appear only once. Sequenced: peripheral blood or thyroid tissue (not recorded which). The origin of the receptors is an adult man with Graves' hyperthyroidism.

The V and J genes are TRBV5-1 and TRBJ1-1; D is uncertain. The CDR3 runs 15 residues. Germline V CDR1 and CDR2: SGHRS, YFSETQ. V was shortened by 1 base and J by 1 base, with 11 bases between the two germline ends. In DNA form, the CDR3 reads TGCGCCAGCAGCTTGATCGGGCCGACGAACACTGAAGCTTTCTTT. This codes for CASSLIGPTNTEAFF.

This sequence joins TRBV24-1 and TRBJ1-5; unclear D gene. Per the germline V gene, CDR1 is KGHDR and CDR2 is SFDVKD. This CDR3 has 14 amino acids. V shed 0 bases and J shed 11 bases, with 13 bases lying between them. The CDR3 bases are TGTGCCACCAGTGATTTGGAGTGGGGAGAGACCCAGCATTTT. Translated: CATSDLEWGETQHF.

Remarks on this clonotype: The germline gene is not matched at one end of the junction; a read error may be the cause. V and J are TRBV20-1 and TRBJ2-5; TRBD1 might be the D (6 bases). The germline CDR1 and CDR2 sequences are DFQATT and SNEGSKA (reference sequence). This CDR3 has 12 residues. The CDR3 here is CSVRGHQGTQYF. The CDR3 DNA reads TGCAGTGTACGGGGACACCAAGGGACCCAGTACTTC.

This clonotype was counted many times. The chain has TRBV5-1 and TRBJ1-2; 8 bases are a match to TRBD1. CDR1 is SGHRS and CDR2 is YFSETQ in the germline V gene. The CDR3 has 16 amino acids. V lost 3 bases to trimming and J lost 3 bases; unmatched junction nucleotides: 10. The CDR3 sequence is CASSSVRTGRYYGYTF. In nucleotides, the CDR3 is TGCGCCAGCAGCTCGGTGCGGACAGGGCGATACTATGGCTACACCTTC.

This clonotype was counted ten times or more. CDR3 nucleotide sequence: TGTGCCAGCAGCGAGCGGGCAGGTCGGGGCTACACCTTC. It specifies CASSERAGRGYTF. V is TRBV9 and J is TRBJ1-2; the D is unclear. Germline CDR1 and CDR2: SGDLS and YYNGEE. The V and J ends lost 3 bases and 8 bases respectively, with 14 bases between them. CDR3 size: 13 residues.

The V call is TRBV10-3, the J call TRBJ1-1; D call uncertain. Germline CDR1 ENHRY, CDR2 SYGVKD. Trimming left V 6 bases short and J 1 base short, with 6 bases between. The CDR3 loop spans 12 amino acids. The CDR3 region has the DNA TGTGCCATCAGGGGGTCGAACACTGAAGCTTTCTTT. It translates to CAIRGSNTEAFF.

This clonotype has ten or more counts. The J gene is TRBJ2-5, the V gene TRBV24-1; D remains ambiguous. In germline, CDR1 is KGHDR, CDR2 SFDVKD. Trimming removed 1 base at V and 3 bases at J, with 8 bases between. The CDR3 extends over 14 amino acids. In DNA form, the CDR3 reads TGTGCCACCAGTGATTTTCAGGACGAAGAGACCCAGTACTTC. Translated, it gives CATSDFQDEETQYF.

The CDR3: CASSPGLAGGSSYNSPLHF. The CDR3 nucleotides read TGTGCCAGCAGCCCGGGACTAGCGGGAGGGAGCTCCTATAATTCACCCCTCCACTTT. V is TRBV7-2 and J is TRBJ1-6; the D gene is possibly TRBD1 (5 bases). There are 19 residues in the CDR3. V shed 5 bases and J shed 0 bases, with 20 bases lying between them. Germline V lookup: CDR1 SGHTA, CDR2 FQGNSA.

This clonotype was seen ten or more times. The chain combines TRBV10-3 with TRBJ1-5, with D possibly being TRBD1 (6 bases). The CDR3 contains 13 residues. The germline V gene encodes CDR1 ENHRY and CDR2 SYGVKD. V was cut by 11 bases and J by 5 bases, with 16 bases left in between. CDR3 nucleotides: TGTGCCTCATCACAGGGTTCCGATCAGCCCCAGCATTTT. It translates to CASSQGSDQPQHF.

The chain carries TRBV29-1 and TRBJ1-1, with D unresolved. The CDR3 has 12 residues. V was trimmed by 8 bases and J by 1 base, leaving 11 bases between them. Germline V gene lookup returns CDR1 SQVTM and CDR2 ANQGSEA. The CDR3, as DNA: TGCAGCTTGTCACAGCAGAACACTGAAGCTTTCTTT. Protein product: CSLSQQNTEAFF. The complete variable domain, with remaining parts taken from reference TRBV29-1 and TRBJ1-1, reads SAVISQKPSRDICQRGTSLTIQCQVDSQVTMMFWYRQQPGQSLTLIATANQGSEATYESGFVIDKFPISRPNLTFSTLTVSNMSPEDSSIYLCSLSQQNTEAFFGQGTRLTVV.

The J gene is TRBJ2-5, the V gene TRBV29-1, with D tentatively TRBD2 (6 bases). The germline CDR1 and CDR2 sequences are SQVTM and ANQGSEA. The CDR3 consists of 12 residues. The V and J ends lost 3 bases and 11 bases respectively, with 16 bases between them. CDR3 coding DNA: TGCAGCGTTGACGGGACTCAGAATGAGCAGTACTTC. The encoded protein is CSVDGTQNEQYF.

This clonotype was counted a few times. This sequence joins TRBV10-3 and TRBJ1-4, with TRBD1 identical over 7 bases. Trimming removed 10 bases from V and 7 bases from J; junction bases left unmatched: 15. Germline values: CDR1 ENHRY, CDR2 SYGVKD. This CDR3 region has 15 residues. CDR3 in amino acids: CASRLNRGLFEKLFF. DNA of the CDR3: TGTGCCAGCAGACTAAACAGGGGTTTGTTTGAAAAACTGTTTTTT.

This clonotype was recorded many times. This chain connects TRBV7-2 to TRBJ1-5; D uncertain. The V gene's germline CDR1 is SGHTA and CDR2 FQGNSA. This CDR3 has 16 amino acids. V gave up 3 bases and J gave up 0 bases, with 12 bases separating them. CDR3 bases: TGTGCCAGCAGCTTGGCTTCGAGGAGTAGCAATCAGCCCCAGCATTTT. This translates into CASSLASRSSNQPQHF. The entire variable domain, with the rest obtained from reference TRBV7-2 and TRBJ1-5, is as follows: GAGVSQSPSNKVTEKGKDVELRCDPISGHTALYWYRQSLGQGLEFLIYFQGNSAPDKSGLPSDRFSAERTGGSVSTLTIQRTQQEDSAVYLCASSLASRSSNQPQHFGDGTRLSIL.

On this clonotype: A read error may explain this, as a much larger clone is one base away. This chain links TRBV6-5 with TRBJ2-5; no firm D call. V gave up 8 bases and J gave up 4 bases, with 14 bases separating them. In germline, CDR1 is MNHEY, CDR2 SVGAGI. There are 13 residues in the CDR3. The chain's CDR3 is CASCQDTRETQYF. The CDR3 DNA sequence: TGTGCCAGCTGCCAAGACACTCGAGAGACCCAGTACTTC.

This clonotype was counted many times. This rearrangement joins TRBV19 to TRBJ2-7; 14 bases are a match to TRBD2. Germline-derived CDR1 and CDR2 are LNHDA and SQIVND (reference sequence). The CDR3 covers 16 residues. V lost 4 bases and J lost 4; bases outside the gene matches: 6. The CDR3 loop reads CASSTERLAGGYEQYF. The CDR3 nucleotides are TGTGCCAGTAGTACCGAGCGACTAGCGGGAGGGTACGAGCAGTACTTC. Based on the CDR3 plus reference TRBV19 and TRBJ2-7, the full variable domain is DGGITQSPKYLFRKEGQNVTLSCEQNLNHDAMYWYRQDPGQGLRLIYYSQIVNDFQKGDIAEGYSVSREKKESFPLTVTSAQKNPTAFYLCASSTERLAGGYEQYFGPGTRLTVT.

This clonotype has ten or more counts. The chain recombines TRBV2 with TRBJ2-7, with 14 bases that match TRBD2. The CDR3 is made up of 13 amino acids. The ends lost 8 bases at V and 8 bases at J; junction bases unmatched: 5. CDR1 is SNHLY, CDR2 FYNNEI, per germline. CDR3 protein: CASSGLAGEKQYF. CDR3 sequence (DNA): TGTGCCAGCTCGGGACTAGCGGGAGAGAAGCAGTACTTC.

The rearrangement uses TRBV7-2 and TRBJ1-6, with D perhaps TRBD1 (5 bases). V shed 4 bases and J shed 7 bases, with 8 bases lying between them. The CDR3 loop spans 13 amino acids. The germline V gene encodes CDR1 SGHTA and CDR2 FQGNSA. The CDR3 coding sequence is TGTGCCAGCAGCTACCGGACAAATTCACCCCTCCACTTT. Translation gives CASSYRTNSPLHF.

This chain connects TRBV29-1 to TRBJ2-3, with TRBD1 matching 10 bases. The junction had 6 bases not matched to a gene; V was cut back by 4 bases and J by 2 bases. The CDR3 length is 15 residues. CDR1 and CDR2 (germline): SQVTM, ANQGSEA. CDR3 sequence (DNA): TGCAGCGTTGCGGGGACAGGGGTCCCCACAGATACGCAGTATTTT. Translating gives CSVAGTGVPTDTQYF.

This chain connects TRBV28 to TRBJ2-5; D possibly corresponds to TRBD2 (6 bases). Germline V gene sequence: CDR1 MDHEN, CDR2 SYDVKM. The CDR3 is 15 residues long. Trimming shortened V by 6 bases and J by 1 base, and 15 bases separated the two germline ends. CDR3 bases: TGTGCCAGCAGGAATCTTGCGGGGAGCCAAGAGACCCAGTACTTC. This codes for CASRNLAGSQETQYF.

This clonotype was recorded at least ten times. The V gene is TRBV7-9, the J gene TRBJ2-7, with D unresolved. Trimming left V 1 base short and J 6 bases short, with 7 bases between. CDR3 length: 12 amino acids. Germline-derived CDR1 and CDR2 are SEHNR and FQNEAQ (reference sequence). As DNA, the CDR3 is TGTGCCAGCAGCTTAGAAGGACGCGAGCAGTACTTC. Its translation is CASSLEGREQYF.

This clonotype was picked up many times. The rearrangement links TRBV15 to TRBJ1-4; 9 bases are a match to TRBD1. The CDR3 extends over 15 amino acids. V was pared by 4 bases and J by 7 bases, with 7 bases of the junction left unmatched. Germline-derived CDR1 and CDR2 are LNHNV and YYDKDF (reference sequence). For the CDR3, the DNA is TGTGCCACCAGCACGACTGACAGGGGGGTTGAAAAACTGTTTTTT. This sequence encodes CATSTTDRGVEKLFF.

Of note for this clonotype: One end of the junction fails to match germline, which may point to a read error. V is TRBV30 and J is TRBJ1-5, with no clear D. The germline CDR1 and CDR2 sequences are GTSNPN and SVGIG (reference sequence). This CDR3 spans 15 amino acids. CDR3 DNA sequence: TGTACCTGGAGTGTGGGCGGATATAGCAATCAGCCCCAGCATTTT. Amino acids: CTWSVGGYSNQPQHF.

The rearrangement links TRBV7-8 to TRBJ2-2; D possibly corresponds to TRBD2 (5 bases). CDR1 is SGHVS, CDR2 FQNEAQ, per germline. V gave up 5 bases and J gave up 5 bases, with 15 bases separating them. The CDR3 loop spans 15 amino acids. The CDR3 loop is CASSQGLAGTGELFF. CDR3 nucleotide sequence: TGTGCCAGCAGCCAAGGGCTAGCTGGTACCGGGGAGCTGTTTTTT.

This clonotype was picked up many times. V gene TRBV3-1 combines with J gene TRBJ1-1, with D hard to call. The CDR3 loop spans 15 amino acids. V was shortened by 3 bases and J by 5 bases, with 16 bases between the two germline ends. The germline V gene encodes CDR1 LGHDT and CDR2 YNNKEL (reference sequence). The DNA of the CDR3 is TGTGCCAGCAGCCAGGTATGGGAAAGGGAGACTGAAGCTTTCTTT. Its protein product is CASSQVWERETEAFF.

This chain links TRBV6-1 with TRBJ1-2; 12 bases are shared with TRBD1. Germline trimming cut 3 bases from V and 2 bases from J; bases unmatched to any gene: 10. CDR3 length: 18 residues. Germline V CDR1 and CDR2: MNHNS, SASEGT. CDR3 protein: CASSDPPGTGGKNYGYTF. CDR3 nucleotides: TGTGCCAGCAGTGACCCTCCTGGGACAGGGGGCAAGAACTATGGCTACACCTTC.

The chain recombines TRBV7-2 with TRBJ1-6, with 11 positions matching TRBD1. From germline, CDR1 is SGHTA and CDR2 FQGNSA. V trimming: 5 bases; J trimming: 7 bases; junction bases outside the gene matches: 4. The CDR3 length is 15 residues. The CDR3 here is CASSDRTGGNSPLHF. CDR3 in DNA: TGTGCCAGCAGCGACAGGACAGGGGGCAATTCACCCCTCCACTTT.

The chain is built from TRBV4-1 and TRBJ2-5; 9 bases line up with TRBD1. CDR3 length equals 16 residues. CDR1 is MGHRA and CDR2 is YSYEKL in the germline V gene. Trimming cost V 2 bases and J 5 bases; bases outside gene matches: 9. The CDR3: CASSQLILDRGETQYF. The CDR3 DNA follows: TGCGCCAGCAGCCAACTAATCCTTGACAGGGGGGAGACCCAGTACTTC.

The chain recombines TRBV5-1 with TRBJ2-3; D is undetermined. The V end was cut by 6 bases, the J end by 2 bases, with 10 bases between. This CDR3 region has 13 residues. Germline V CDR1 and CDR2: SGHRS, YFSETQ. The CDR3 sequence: CASKYPNTDTQYF. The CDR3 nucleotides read TGCGCCAGCAAGTACCCTAACACAGATACGCAGTATTTT.

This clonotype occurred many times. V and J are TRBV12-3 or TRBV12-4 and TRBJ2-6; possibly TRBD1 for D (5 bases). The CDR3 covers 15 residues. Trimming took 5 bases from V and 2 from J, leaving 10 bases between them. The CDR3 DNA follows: TGTGCCAGCAGTCACCAGGGTACTGGGGCCAACGTCCTGACTTTC. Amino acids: CASSHQGTGANVLTF.

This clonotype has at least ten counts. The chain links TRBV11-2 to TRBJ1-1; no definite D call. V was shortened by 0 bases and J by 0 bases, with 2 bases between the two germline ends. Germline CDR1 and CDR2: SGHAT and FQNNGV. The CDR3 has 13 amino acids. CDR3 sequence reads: CASSLELNTEAFF. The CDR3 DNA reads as TGTGCCAGCAGCTTAGAGTTGAACACTGAAGCTTTCTTT.

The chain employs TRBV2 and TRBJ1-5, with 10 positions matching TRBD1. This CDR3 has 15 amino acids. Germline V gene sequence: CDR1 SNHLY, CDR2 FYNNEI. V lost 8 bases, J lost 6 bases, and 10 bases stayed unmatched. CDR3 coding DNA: TGTGCCAGCTCACCCAGACAGGGGGCGGGTCAGCCCCAGCATTTT. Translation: CASSPRQGAGQPQHF.